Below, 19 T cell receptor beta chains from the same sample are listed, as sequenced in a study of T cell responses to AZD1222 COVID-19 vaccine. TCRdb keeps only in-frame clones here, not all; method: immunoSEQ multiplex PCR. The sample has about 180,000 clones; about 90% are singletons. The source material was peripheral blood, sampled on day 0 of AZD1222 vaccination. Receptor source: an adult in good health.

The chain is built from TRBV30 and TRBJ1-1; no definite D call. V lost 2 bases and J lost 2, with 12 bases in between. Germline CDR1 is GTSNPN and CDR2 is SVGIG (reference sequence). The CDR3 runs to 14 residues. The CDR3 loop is CAWSIVGSNTEAFF. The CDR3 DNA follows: TGTGCCTGGAGTATCGTAGGCAGCAACACTGAAGCTTTCTTT.

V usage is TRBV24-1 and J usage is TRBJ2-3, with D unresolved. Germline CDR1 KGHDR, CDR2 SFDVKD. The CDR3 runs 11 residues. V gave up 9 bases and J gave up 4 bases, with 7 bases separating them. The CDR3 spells CATGVADTQYF. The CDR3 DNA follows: TGTGCCACCGGGGTAGCAGATACGCAGTATTTT.

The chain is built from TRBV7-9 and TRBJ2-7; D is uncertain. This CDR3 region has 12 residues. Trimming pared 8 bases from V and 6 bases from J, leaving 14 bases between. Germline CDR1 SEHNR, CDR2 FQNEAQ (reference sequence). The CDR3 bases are TGTGCCAGCTCTAGTCCGGTCCCCGAGCAGTACTTC. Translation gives CASSSPVPEQYF.

The CDR3 here is CASSQTSGRSTDTQYF. For the CDR3, the DNA is TGTGCCAGCTCGCAGACTAGCGGGAGAAGCACAGATACGCAGTATTTT. The chain recombines TRBV18 with TRBJ2-3; 12 nucleotides align to TRBD2. The V gene's germline CDR1 is KGHSH and CDR2 LQKENI. The CDR3 totals 16 residues. V dropped 6 bases and J dropped 0; count of bases not matched to a gene: 4.

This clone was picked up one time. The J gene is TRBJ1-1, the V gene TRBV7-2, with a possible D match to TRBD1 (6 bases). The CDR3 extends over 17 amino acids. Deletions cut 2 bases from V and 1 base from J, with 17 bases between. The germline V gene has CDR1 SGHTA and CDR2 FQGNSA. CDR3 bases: TGTGCCAGCAGCTTATTTCGTATGGGGGCAGGGAACACTGAAGCTTTCTTT. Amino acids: CASSLFRMGAGNTEAFF.

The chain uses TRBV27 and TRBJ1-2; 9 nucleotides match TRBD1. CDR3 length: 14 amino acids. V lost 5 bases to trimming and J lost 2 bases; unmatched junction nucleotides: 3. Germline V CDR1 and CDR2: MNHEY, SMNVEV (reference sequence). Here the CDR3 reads CASSLGTGNYGYTF. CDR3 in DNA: TGTGCCAGCAGTCTAGGGACAGGGAACTATGGCTACACCTTC.

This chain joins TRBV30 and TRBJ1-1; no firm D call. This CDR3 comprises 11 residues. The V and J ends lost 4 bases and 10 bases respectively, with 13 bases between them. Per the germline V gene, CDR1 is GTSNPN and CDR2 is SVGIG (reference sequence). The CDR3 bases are TGTGCCTGGAACATGCAAGGGCTAGCTTTCTTT. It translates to CAWNMQGLAFF.

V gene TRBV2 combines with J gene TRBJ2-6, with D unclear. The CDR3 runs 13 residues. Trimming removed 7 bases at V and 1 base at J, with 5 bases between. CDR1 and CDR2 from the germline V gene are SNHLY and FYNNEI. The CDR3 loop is CASTVSGANVLTF. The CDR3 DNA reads TGTGCCAGCACGGTGTCTGGGGCCAACGTCCTGACTTTC.

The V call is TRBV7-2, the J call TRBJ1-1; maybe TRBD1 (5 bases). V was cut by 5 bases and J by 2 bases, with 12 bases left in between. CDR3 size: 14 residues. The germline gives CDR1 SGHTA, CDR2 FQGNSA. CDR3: CASSPRDSNTEAFF. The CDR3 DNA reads TGTGCCAGCAGCCCCCGGGACTCAAACACTGAAGCTTTCTTT.

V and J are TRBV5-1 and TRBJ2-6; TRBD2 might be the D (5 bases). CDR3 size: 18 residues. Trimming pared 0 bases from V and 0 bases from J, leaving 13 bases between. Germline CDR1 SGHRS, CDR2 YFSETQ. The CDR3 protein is CASSLDGEVGSGANVLTF. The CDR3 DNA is TGCGCCAGCAGCTTGGACGGGGAAGTGGGCTCTGGGGCCAACGTCCTGACTTTC.

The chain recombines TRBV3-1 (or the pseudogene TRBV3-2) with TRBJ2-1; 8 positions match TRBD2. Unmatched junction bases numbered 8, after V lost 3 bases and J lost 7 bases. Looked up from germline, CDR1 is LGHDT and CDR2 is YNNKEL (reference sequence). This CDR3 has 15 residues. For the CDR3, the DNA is TGTGCCAGCAGCCACCGACTAGCGTCGTATAATGAGCAGTTCTTC. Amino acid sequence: CASSHRLASYNEQFF.

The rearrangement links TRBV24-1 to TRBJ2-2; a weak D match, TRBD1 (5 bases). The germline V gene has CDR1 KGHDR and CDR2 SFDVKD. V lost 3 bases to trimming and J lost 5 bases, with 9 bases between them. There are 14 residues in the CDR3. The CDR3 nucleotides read TGTGCCACCAGTGATAGACAGTTAACCGGGGAGCTGTTTTTT. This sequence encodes CATSDRQLTGELFF.

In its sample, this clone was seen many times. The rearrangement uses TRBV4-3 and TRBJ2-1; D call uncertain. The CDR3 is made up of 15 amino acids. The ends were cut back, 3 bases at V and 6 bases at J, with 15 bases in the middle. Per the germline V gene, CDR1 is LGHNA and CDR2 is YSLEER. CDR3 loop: CASSQFQGESNEQFF. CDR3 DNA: TGCGCCAGCAGCCAGTTCCAAGGAGAGTCCAATGAGCAGTTCTTC.

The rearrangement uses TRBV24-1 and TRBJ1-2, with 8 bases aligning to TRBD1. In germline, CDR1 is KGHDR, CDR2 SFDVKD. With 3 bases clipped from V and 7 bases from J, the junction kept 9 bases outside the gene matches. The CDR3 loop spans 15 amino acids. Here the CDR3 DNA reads TGTGCCACCAGTGATACATCGGGACAGGTTCTTGGCTACACCTTC. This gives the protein CATSDTSGQVLGYTF.

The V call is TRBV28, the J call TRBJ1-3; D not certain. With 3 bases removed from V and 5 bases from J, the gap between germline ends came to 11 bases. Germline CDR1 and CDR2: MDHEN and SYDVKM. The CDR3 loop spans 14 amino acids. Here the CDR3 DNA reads TGTGCCAGCAGTTTTGGCCAGAACCGAAACACCATATATTTT. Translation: CASSFGQNRNTIYF.

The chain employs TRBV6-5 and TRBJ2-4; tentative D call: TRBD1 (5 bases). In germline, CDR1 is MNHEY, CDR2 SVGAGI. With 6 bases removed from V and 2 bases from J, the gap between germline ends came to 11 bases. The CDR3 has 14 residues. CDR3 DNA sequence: TGTGCCAGCAGGATGGGGCTGTCCAAAAACATTCAGTACTTC. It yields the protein CASRMGLSKNIQYF.

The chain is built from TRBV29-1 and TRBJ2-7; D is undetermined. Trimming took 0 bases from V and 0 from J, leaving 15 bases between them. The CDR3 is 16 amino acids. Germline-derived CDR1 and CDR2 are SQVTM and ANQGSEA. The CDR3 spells CSVEDFSTLSSYEQYF. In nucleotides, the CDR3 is TGCAGCGTTGAAGATTTCTCGACACTTAGCTCCTACGAGCAGTACTTC.

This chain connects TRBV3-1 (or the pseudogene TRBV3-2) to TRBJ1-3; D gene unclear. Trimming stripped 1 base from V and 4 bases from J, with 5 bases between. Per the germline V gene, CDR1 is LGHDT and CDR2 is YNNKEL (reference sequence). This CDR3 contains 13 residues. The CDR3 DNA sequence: TGTGCCAGCAGCCAAGTGGGAGGAAACACCATATATTTT. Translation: CASSQVGGNTIYF.

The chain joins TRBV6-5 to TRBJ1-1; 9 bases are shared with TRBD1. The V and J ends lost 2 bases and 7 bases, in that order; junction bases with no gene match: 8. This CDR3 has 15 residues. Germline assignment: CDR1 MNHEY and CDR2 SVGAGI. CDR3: CASSYMGQGSYEAFF. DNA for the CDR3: TGTGCCAGCAGTTACATGGGACAGGGTAGTTATGAAGCTTTCTTT.